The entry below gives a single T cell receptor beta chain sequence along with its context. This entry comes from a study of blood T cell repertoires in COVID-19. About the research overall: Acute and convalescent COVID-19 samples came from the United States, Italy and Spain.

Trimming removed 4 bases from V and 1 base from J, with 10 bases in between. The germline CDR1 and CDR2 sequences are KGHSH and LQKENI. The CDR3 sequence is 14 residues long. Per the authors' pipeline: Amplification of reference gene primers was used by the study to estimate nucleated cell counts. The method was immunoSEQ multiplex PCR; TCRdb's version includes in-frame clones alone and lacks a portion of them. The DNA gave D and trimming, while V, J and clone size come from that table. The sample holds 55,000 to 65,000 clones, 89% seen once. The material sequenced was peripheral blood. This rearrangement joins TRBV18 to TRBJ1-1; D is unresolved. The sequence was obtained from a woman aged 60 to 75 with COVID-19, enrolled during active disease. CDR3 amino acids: CASSLSGPNTEAFF. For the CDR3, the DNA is TGTGCCAGCTCACTCAGCGGGCCGAACACTGAAGCTTTCTTT.